What follows describes a single T cell receptor (beta chain). Its antigen remains unknown. TCRdb reanalysed the reads using MiXCR and keeps one entry per CDR3 protein. The profile shows almost 550,000 distinct CDR3 sequences, about 17% of them singletons. The data were obtained in a study of T cell repertoires in cytomegalovirus infection. Study-wide context: Public TCR beta signature analysis indicated the presence of both CMV infection and matching HLA type. Study-wide findings and caveats: HLA-C-restricted TCR beta clonotypes specific for CMV led the ex vivo response. Summed public TCR beta family frequency identified CMV carriers bearing the relevant HLA.

V shed 5 bases, J shed 4 bases, and the junction held 2 bases outside the gene matches. CDR3 size: 13 residues. From germline, CDR1 is SGHNT and CDR2 YENEEA. This TCR was sampled from a human donor in good health (CMV status not recorded). Some clones in this sample may be carry-over from other donors' samples. The specimen sequenced was CD8+ T cells from PBMCs. The rearrangement links TRBV11-3 to TRBJ2-3, with 8 bases identical to TRBD1. The CDR3 is CASSGDRPDTQYF. The CDR3 nucleotides are TGTGCCAGCAGCGGGGACAGGCCAGATACGCAGTATTTT.